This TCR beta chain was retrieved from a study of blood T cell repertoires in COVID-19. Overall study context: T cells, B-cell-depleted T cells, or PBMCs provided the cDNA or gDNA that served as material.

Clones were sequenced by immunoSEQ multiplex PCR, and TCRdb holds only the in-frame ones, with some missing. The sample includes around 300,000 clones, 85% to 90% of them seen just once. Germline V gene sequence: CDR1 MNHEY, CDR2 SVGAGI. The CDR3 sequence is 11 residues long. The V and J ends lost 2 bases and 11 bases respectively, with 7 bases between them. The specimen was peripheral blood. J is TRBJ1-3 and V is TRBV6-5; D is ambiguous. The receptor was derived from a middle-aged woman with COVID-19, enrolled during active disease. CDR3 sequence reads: CASSYGLAIYF. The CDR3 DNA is TGTGCCAGCAGTTACGGACTTGCCATATATTTT.